The rows below give T cell receptor beta chains drawn from one sample of a study of shared clonotypes between healthy human individuals. Assay: immunoSEQ multiplex PCR; the TCRdb copy retains only in-frame clones and omits some. The table includes about 1.4 million clones, 96% detected once. Sequencing used naive CD4+ T cells sorted from blood. These receptor sequences come from a man younger than 40 in good health. Both conserved end residues are part of each CDR3. The D gene is left open where the match is weak. For some rows the clone size is stated as once, few or many, or as a class when expanded; others skip it.

clone size: NA; D gene: TRBD2; CDR3 length: 16; V gene: TRBV6-5; J gene: TRBJ2-1; CDR3 DNA: TGTGCCAGCAGTTACTCGTCTAGCGGGGGCTACAATGAGCAGTTCTTC; CDR3 protein: CASSYSSSGGYNEQFF
clone size: NA; D gene: TRBD2; CDR3 length: 16; V gene: TRBV25-1; J gene: TRBJ2-1; CDR3 DNA: TGTGCCAGCAGTGAGGTGACTAGCGGAACTGAGGATGAGCAGTTCTTC; CDR3 protein: CASSEVTSGTEDEQFF
clone size: NA; D gene: NA; CDR3 length: 14; V gene: TRBV5-6; J gene: TRBJ2-3; CDR3 DNA: TGTGCCAGCAGCCTAGGACCAGGCCCAGATACGCAGTATTTT; CDR3 protein: CASSLGPGPDTQYF
clone size: NA; D gene: NA; CDR3 length: 12; V gene: TRBV29-1; J gene: TRBJ2-5; CDR3 DNA: TGCAGCGTTGGCCAGAGCCAAGAGACCCAGTACTTC; CDR3 protein: CSVGQSQETQYF
clone size: NA; D gene: NA; CDR3 length: 15; V gene: TRBV18; J gene: TRBJ2-7; CDR3 DNA: TGTGCCAGCTCCTCGCGTGGTATAAACTCCTACGAGCAGTACTTC; CDR3 protein: CASSSRGINSYEQYF
clone size: NA; D gene: NA; CDR3 length: 19; V gene: TRBV27; J gene: TRBJ2-6; CDR3 DNA: TGTGCCAGCAGTTTAGGATCTCTACGGTCCAACACTGGGGCCAACGTCCTGACTTTC; CDR3 protein: CASSLGSLRSNTGANVLTF
clone size: once; D gene: TRBD1; CDR3 length: 14; V gene: TRBV6-5; J gene: TRBJ2-1; CDR3 DNA: TGTGCCAGCAGCTTGACAGGGTCCTACAATGAGCAGTTCTTC; CDR3 protein: CASSLTGSYNEQFF
clone size: NA; D gene: NA; CDR3 length: 16; V gene: TRBV9; J gene: TRBJ2-1; CDR3 DNA: TGTGCCAGCAGCGTAGAGCCTACGTGGCGGGGCAATGAGCAGTTCTTC; CDR3 protein: CASSVEPTWRGNEQFF
clone size: NA; D gene: TRBD1; CDR3 length: 15; V gene: TRBV5-1; J gene: TRBJ2-2; CDR3 DNA: TGCGCCAGCAGCCCCGGACAGGGGTCCGCCGGGGAGCTGTTTTTT; CDR3 protein: CASSPGQGSAGELFF
clone size: NA; D gene: NA; CDR3 length: 10; V gene: TRBV29-1; J gene: TRBJ1-2; CDR3 DNA: TGCAGCGTTGAATATCCAGGCTACACCTTC; CDR3 protein: CSVEYPGYTF
clone size: NA; D gene: TRBD1; CDR3 length: 15; V gene: TRBV5-6; J gene: TRBJ1-2; CDR3 DNA: TGTGCCAGCAGCGCAGACAGGGAGCATAACTATGGCTACACCTTC; CDR3 protein: CASSADREHNYGYTF
clone size: NA; D gene: NA; CDR3 length: 12; V gene: TRBV10-2; J gene: TRBJ2-7; CDR3 DNA: TGCGCCAGCGAAGGGCCGAGGCGGGAGCAGTACTTC; CDR3 protein: CASEGPRREQYF
clone size: NA; D gene: NA; CDR3 length: 13; V gene: TRBV7-3; J gene: TRBJ2-3; CDR3 DNA: TGTGCCAGCAGCCGCACAGGGACAGATACGCAGTATTTT; CDR3 protein: CASSRTGTDTQYF
clone size: NA; D gene: NA; CDR3 length: 15; V gene: TRBV10-3; J gene: TRBJ1-5; CDR3 DNA: TGTGCCATCAGTGAGTCATCGACCCTCAATCAGCCCCAGCATTTT; CDR3 protein: CAISESSTLNQPQHF
clone size: NA; D gene: NA; CDR3 length: 17; V gene: TRBV14; J gene: TRBJ1-3; CDR3 DNA: TGTGCCAGCAGCCCGAAGGGTCGGGGCTCATCTGGAAACACCATATATTTT; CDR3 protein: CASSPKGRGSSGNTIYF
clone size: NA; D gene: TRBD2; CDR3 length: 15; V gene: TRBV25-1; J gene: TRBJ2-2; CDR3 DNA: TGTGCCAGCAGCGACTTTGCGGGAGACGACGGGGAGCTGTTTTTT; CDR3 protein: CASSDFAGDDGELFF
clone size: NA; D gene: NA; CDR3 length: 15; V gene: TRBV5-1; J gene: TRBJ2-1; CDR3 DNA: TGCGCCAGCAGCTTGGCGTTTTCCCCCCACAATGAGCAGTTCTTC; CDR3 protein: CASSLAFSPHNEQFF
clone size: once; D gene: NA; CDR3 length: 15; V gene: TRBV11-3; J gene: TRBJ2-2; CDR3 DNA: TGTGCCAGCAGCCAGGGCAATGCGAACACCGGGGAGCTGTTTTTT; CDR3 protein: CASSQGNANTGELFF
clone size: NA; D gene: NA; CDR3 length: 15; V gene: TRBV19; J gene: TRBJ2-1; CDR3 DNA: TGTGCCAGTAGTCCTCGACAGTCACTTGACAATGAGCAGTTCTTC; CDR3 protein: CASSPRQSLDNEQFF
clone size: NA; D gene: NA; CDR3 length: 17; V gene: TRBV5-1; J gene: TRBJ2-7; CDR3 DNA: TGCGCCAGCAGCTTTGGGACCGAACTTGCTTCAACCTACGAGCAGTACTTC; CDR3 protein: CASSFGTELASTYEQYF
clone size: NA; D gene: NA; CDR3 length: 14; V gene: TRBV28; J gene: TRBJ2-7; CDR3 DNA: TGTGCCAGCAGTGCCGGAGGGGGTAGCTACGAGCAGTACTTC; CDR3 protein: CASSAGGGSYEQYF
clone size: NA; D gene: TRBD2; CDR3 length: 15; V gene: TRBV5-1; J gene: TRBJ2-1; CDR3 DNA: TGCGCCAGCAGCGTGGGACTAGCGTGGTACAATGAGCAGTTCTTC; CDR3 protein: CASSVGLAWYNEQFF
clone size: NA; D gene: NA; CDR3 length: 18; V gene: TRBV11-3; J gene: TRBJ2-2; CDR3 DNA: TGTGCCAGCAGCTTAGATCTCCAGGGTAGCCTCTCCCCCGGGGAGCTGTTTTTT; CDR3 protein: CASSLDLQGSLSPGELFF
clone size: NA; D gene: NA; CDR3 length: 15; V gene: TRBV2; J gene: TRBJ2-7; CDR3 DNA: TGTGCCAGCAGGGGGGGACAGACCAGCTCCTACGAGCAGTACTTC; CDR3 protein: CASRGGQTSSYEQYF
clone size: NA; D gene: NA; CDR3 length: 17; V gene: TRBV6-1; J gene: TRBJ1-5; CDR3 DNA: TGTGCCAGCAGTGAAGGGCTGGTCTCCCGGCACAATCAGCCCCAGCATTTT; CDR3 protein: CASSEGLVSRHNQPQHF
clone size: NA; D gene: TRBD1; CDR3 length: 16; V gene: TRBV18; J gene: TRBJ1-2; CDR3 DNA: TGTGCCAGCTCACCTATCGGGACAGGACGAGGGGATGGCTACACCTTC; CDR3 protein: CASSPIGTGRGDGYTF
clone size: NA; D gene: NA; CDR3 length: 15; V gene: TRBV18; J gene: TRBJ2-1; CDR3 DNA: TGTGCCAGCTCACCAGCAACTCCCTTCACAGGTGAGCAGTTCTTC; CDR3 protein: CASSPATPFTGEQFF
clone size: NA; D gene: TRBD1; CDR3 length: 13; V gene: TRBV7-2; J gene: TRBJ2-5; CDR3 DNA: TGTGCCAGCAGCTACAGGGGAAAGGAGACCCAGTACTTC; CDR3 protein: CASSYRGKETQYF
clone size: NA; D gene: NA; CDR3 length: 14; V gene: TRBV13; J gene: TRBJ1-2; CDR3 DNA: TGTGCCAGCAGCTTTGGGGGCGCGCCAGTTGGCTACACCTTC; CDR3 protein: CASSFGGAPVGYTF
clone size: NA; D gene: TRBD2; CDR3 length: 14; V gene: TRBV28; J gene: TRBJ2-7; CDR3 DNA: TGTGCCAGCACAGGACTAGCGGACTACTACGAGCAGTACTTC; CDR3 protein: CASTGLADYYEQYF
clone size: NA; D gene: NA; CDR3 length: 16; V gene: TRBV27; J gene: TRBJ2-3; CDR3 DNA: TGTGCCAGCAGTTTTCGGGGGATCTCCCCTTCAAATACGCAGTATTTT; CDR3 protein: CASSFRGISPSNTQYF
clone size: NA; D gene: TRBD1; CDR3 length: 13; V gene: TRBV27; J gene: TRBJ2-5; CDR3 DNA: TGTGCCAGCAGCCGGGACAGACAAGAGACCCAGTACTTC; CDR3 protein: CASSRDRQETQYF